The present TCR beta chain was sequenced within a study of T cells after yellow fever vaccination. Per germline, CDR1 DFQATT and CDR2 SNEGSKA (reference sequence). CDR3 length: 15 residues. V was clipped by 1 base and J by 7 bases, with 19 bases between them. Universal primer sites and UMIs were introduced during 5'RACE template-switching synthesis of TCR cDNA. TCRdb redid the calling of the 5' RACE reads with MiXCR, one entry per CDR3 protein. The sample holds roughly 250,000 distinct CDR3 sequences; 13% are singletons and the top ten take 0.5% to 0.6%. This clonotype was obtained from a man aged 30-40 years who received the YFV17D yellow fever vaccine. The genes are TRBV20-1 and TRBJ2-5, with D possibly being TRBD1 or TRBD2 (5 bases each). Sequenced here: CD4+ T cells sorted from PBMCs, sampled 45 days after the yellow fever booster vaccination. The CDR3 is CSARGGGTPSGTQYF. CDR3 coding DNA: TGCAGTGCTAGAGGAGGTGGGACCCCGTCCGGGACCCAGTACTTC.